Listed here is a single TCR beta chain. A quantity of roughly 0.5 to 1 ug RNA underwent reverse transcription using random hexamers. Amplification of TCR beta CDR3 was carried out by immunoSEQ multiplex PCR, which covered 54 Vbeta and 13 Jbeta segments. MiXCR was run by TCRdb on the immunoSEQ multiplex PCR reads, yielding one entry per CDR3 protein. The profile shows under 200,000 distinct CDR3 sequences, roughly 96% of them singletons. There are 13 residues in the CDR3. Germline CDR1 DFQATT, CDR2 SNEGSKA (reference sequence). Trimming took off 3 bases at V and 7 bases at J, with 13 bases between the two ends. The sample belongs to a study of CD8 T cells in Susac syndrome. Peripheral blood CD8+ and CD4+ T cells were profiled by TCR beta sequencing. The healthy controls were matched to patients by age and sex. Negative isolation yielded CD8+ and CD4+ T cells; FACS enriched TEMRA cells.

This sequence originates from a human donor in good health. Sequenced material: CD4+ T cells from PBMCs. This rearrangement joins TRBV20-1 to TRBJ2-1, with D maybe TRBD2 (5 bases). CDR3 DNA sequence: TGCAGTGCTAGCGAGGGAAGTTCAAATGAGCAGTTCTTC. Encoded protein: CSASEGSSNEQFF.